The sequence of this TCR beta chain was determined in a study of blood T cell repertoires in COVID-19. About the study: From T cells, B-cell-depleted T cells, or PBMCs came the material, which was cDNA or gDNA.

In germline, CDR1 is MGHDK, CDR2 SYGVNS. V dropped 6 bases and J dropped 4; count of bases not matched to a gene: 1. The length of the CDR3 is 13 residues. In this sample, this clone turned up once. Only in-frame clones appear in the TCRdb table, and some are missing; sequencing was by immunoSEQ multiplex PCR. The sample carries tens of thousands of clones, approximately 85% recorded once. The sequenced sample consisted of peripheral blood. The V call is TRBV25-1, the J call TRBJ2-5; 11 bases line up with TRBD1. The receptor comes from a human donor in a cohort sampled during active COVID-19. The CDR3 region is CASRGQGGETQYF. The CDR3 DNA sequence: TGTGCCAGCAGGGGACAGGGGGGAGAGACCCAGTACTTC. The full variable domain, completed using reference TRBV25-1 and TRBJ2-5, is EADIYQTPRYLVIGTGKKITLECSQTMGHDKMYWYQQDPGMELHLIHYSYGVNSTEKGDLSSESTVSRIRTEHFPLTLESARPSHTSQYLCASRGQGGETQYFGPGTRLLVL.